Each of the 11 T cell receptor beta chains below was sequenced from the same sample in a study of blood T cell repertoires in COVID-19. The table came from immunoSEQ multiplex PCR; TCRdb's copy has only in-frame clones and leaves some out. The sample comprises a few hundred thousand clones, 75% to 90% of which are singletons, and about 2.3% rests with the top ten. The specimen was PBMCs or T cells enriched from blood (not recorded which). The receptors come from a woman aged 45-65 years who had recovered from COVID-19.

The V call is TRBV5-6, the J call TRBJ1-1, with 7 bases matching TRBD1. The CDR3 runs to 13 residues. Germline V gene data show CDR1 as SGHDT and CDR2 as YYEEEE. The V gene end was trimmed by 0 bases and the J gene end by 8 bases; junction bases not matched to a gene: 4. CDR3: CASSLVLDREAFF. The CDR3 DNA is TGTGCCAGCAGCTTGGTATTGGACAGGGAAGCTTTCTTT.

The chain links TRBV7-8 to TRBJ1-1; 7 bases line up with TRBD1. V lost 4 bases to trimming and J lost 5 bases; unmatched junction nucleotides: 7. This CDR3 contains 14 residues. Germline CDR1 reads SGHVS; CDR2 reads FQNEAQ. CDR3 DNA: TGTGCCAGCAGCTCAAACAGGGGATTGACTGAAGCTTTCTTT. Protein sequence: CASSSNRGLTEAFF.

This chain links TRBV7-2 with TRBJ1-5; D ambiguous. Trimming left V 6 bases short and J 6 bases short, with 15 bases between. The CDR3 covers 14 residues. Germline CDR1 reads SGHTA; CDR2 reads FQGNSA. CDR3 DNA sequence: TGTGCCAGCAGTTTTAGGGCGGGAGGTCAGCCCCAGCATTTT. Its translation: CASSFRAGGQPQHF.

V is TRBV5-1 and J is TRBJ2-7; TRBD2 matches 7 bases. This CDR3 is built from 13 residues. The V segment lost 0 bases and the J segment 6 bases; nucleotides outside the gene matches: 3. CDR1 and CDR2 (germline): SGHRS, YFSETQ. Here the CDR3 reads CASSLALASEQYF. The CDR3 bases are TGCGCCAGCAGCTTGGCACTAGCGAGCGAGCAGTACTTC.

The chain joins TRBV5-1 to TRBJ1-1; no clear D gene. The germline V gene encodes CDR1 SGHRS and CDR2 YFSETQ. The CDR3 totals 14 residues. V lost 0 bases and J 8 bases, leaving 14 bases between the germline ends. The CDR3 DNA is TGCGCCAGCAGCTTGGTGTCGTCGTTCTCCGAAGCTTTCTTT. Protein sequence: CASSLVSSFSEAFF.

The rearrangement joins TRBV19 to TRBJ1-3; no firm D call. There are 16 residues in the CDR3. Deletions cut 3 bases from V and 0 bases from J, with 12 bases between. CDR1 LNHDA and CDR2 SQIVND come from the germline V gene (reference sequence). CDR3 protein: CASSILRSGSGNTIYF. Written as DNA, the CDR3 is TGTGCCAGTAGTATTTTGCGGAGCGGCTCTGGAAACACCATATATTTT.

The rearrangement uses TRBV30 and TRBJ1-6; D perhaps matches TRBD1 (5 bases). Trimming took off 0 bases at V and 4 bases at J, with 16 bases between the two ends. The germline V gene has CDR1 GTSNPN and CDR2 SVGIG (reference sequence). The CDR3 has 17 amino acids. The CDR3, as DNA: TGTGCCTGGAGTGTCCTTCGACAGCCCTTTTATAATTCACCCCTCCACTTT. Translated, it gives CAWSVLRQPFYNSPLHF. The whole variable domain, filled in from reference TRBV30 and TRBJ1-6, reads SQTIHQWPATLVQPVGSPLSLECTVEGTSNPNLYWYRQAAGRGLQLLFYSVGIGQISSEVPQNLSASRPQDRQFILSSKKLLLSDSGFYLCAWSVLRQPFYNSPLHFGNGTRLTVT.

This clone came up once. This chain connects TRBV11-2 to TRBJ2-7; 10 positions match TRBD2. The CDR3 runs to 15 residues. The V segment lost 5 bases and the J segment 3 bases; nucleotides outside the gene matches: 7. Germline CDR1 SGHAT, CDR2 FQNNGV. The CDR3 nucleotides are TGTGCCAGCAGCACCGCTAGCGGGAGTCTCTACGAGCAGTACTTC. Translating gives CASSTASGSLYEQYF.

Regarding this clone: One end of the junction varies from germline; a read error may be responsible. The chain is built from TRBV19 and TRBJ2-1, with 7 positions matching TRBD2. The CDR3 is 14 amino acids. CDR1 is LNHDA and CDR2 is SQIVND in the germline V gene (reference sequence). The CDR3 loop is CASSHLAAYSEQFF. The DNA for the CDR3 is TGTGCCAGTAGTCATCTAGCGGCCTACAGTGAGCAGTTCTTC.

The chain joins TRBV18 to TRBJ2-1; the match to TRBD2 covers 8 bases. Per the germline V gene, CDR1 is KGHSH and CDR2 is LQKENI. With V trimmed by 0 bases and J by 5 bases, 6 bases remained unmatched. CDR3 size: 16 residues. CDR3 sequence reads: CASSPPSRGGNNEQFF. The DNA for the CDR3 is TGTGCCAGCTCACCACCTTCACGGGGGGGTAACAATGAGCAGTTCTTC. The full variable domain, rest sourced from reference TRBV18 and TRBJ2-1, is NAGVMQNPRHLVRRRGQEARLRCSPMKGHSHVYWYRQLPEEGLKFMVYLQKENIIDESGMPKERFSAEFPKEGPSILRIQQVVRGDSAAYFCASSPPSRGGNNEQFFGPGTRLTVL.

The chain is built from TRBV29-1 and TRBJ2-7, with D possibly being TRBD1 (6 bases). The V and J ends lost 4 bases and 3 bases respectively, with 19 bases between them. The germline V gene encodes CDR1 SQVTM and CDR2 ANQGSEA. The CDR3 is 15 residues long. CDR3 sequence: CSVVVPGDLNYEQYF. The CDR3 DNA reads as TGCAGCGTTGTGGTTCCAGGGGACCTGAACTACGAGCAGTACTTC.